The 11 T cell receptor beta chains reported below all come from one sample, sequenced in a study of cytomegalovirus exposure and HLA in healthy donors. A multiplex PCR was run with 60 Vbeta primers and 13 Jbeta primers. The data were produced by immunoSEQ multiplex PCR, yet TCRdb's version contains in-frame clones alone and is incomplete. The sample contains 200,000 to 250,000 clones, 83% of which appear only once. The sample comprised PBMCs. The origin of the receptors is a girl aged 10-17 years in good health and CMV-seronegative.

This chain uses TRBV29-1 with TRBJ1-2, with TRBD1 as a possible D gene (6 bases). Germline CDR1 reads SQVTM; CDR2 reads ANQGSEA. The CDR3 runs 13 residues. The V gene lost 6 bases and the J gene lost 0 bases, with 11 bases spanning the gap. CDR3 region: CSVEGVSNYGYTF. The CDR3 nucleotides read TGCAGCGTCGAGGGGGTATCTAACTATGGCTACACCTTC.

V gene TRBV28 combines with J gene TRBJ2-7; TRBD1 aligns across 7 bases. With 3 bases clipped from V and 6 bases from J, the junction kept 2 bases outside the gene matches. Germline-derived CDR1 and CDR2 are MDHEN and SYDVKM. The CDR3 spans 12 residues. CDR3: CASSFTGVEQYF. As DNA, the CDR3 is TGTGCCAGCAGTTTCACAGGGGTCGAGCAGTACTTC.

This clone was detected a few times. V is TRBV7-9 and J is TRBJ1-3; TRBD1 matches 10 bases. V lost 4 bases to trimming and J lost 3 bases; unmatched junction nucleotides: 6. Germline assignment: CDR1 SEHNR and CDR2 FQNEAQ (reference sequence). This CDR3 comprises 16 residues. The CDR3 is CASSSWDRGLGNTIYF. CDR3 bases: TGTGCCAGCAGCTCTTGGGACAGGGGACTTGGAAACACCATATATTTT. The variable domain in full, with the rest retrieved from reference TRBV7-9 and TRBJ1-3, is DTGVSQNPRHKITKRGQNVTFRCDPISEHNRLYWYRQTLGQGPEFLTYFQNEAQLEKSRLLSDRFSAERPKGSFSTLEIQRTEQGDSAMYLCASSSWDRGLGNTIYFGEGSWLTVV.

The sample holds one count of this clone. The V gene is TRBV7-6, the J gene TRBJ2-1, with 9 bases aligning to TRBD2. The V and J ends lost 5 bases and 4 bases, in that order; junction bases with no gene match: 15. The CDR3 consists of 18 residues. Germline lookup yields CDR1 SGHVS and CDR2 FNYEAQ. The CDR3 DNA is TGTGCCAGCAGCCCCAAGGCGTCAGCGGGGGGTCCTTACAATGAGCAGTTCTTC. Translating gives CASSPKASAGGPYNEQFF.

The chain couples TRBV27 to TRBJ2-3; D is perhaps TRBD2 (5 bases). CDR1 and CDR2 from the germline V gene are MNHEY and SMNVEV (reference sequence). There are 15 residues in the CDR3. The V end lost 4 bases, the J end lost 0 bases, and 11 bases lay between the germline ends. Here the CDR3 DNA reads TGTGCCAGCAGTTCAGCGCGGACTAGCACAGATACGCAGTATTTT. It specifies CASSSARTSTDTQYF.

The rearrangement joins TRBV5-1 to TRBJ2-7; D is ambiguous. The germline V and J ends were trimmed by 3 bases and 5 bases, with 12 bases remaining between them. Germline V CDR1 and CDR2: SGHRS, YFSETQ. The CDR3 has 13 residues. The CDR3 DNA reads as TGCGCCAGCAGCTCAGACCAACAGAACGAGCAGTACTTC. This codes for CASSSDQQNEQYF. Combining the CDR3 with reference TRBV5-1 and TRBJ2-7 gives the whole variable domain KAGVTQTPRYLIKTRGQQVTLSCSPISGHRSVSWYQQTPGQGLQFLFEYFSETQRNKGNFPGRFSGRQFSNSRSEMNVSTLELGDSALYLCASSSDQQNEQYFGPGTRLTVT.

The chain links TRBV9 to TRBJ1-1, with 12 bases identical to TRBD1. Trimming at V came to 3 bases and at J to 2 bases, leaving 17 bases not matched to a gene. Germline V gene lookup returns CDR1 SGDLS and CDR2 YYNGEE. This CDR3 is 20 amino acids long. The CDR3 reads CASSGPGQGARGTDNTEAFF. The CDR3 DNA reads TGTGCCAGCAGCGGACCGGGACAGGGGGCTCGGGGGACCGACAACACTGAAGCTTTCTTT.

The rearrangement uses TRBV27 and TRBJ1-6; D not certain. This CDR3 is built from 15 residues. Germline V CDR1 and CDR2: MNHEY, SMNVEV (reference sequence). V shed 7 bases and J shed 0 bases, with 10 bases lying between them. In nucleotides, the CDR3 is TGTGCCAGCACCTTAGGGAGCTCCTATAATTCACCCCTCCACTTT. Its translation is CASTLGSSYNSPLHF.

This rearrangement joins TRBV19 to TRBJ1-1; TRBD1 might be the D (5 bases). Germline lookup yields CDR1 LNHDA and CDR2 SQIVND (reference sequence). The CDR3 covers 15 residues. V was cut by 7 bases and J by 0 bases, with 15 bases left in between. The CDR3: CASNNLGLMNTEAFF. CDR3 DNA sequence: TGTGCCAGTAATAATCTGGGACTTATGAACACTGAAGCTTTCTTT.

The V gene is TRBV7-2, the J gene TRBJ1-1, with D unresolved. The CDR3 totals 15 residues. Germline V CDR1 and CDR2: SGHTA, FQGNSA. V lost 6 bases, J lost 0 bases, and 14 bases lay in between. The CDR3 sequence: CASRSTRHMNTEAFF. The DNA for the CDR3 is TGTGCCAGCAGGTCGACAAGACATATGAACACTGAAGCTTTCTTT.

The chain employs TRBV5-1 and TRBJ2-1; TRBD1 matches 8 bases. The CDR3 runs 15 residues. Germline loops: CDR1 SGHRS, CDR2 YFSETQ. The ends lost 4 bases at V and 0 bases at J; junction bases unmatched: 3. CDR3 loop: CASSTGQGSYNEQFF. DNA of the CDR3: TGCGCCAGCAGCACCGGACAGGGCTCCTACAATGAGCAGTTCTTC.